This TCR beta chain stems from a study of OX40 agonist ivuxolimab in advanced cancers. For the study at large: Given to patients was ivuxolimab, an agonistic anti-OX40 (CD134) antibody. Two cutaneous melanoma patients and one hepatocellular carcinoma patient, three in all, had partial responses.

On this clone: No antigen is known for it.

Study-wide findings and caveats: The authors also found low normalized T-cell clonal expansion in some nonresponders.

The germline CDR1 and CDR2 sequences are SGHDN and FVKESK. This CDR3 is 13 amino acids long. Trimming at V came to 6 bases and at J to 4 bases, leaving 3 bases not matched to a gene. Sequencing used immunoSEQ multiplex PCR; TCRdb keeps in-frame clones, though not all of them. The sample consists of approximately 91,000 clones, around nine tenths of them appearing once. Blood got drawn at baseline, again on cycle 4 day 1, and then on cycle 7 day 1. This specimen was CD4+ or CD8+ T cells sorted from blood, taken in a trial of the OX40 agonist ivuxolimab. This receptor was taken from an adult with an advanced solid tumor such as melanoma, head and neck, liver or kidney cancer. This chain links TRBV14 with TRBJ1-5; TRBD1 matches 7 bases. The DNA of the CDR3 is TGTGCCAGCAGTCGGACAGGTAATCAGCCCCAGCATTTT. Protein sequence: CASSRTGNQPQHF.